One sample yielded the 24 T cell receptor beta chains listed below, sequenced in a study of T cells in localized non-small cell lung cancer. This table comes from immunoSEQ multiplex PCR, and its TCRdb copy is limited to in-frame clones, with some not included. The sample includes 40,000 to 55,000 clones, 80% of them seen just once. The sample was PBMCs, taken before any cancer treatment. The receptors here all came from a woman between 35 and 75 years old with stage II lung adenocarcinoma.

The chain couples TRBV13 to TRBJ2-1; TRBD2 matches 14 bases. Germline V gives CDR1 PRHDT, CDR2 FYEKMQ (reference sequence). V dropped 3 bases and J dropped 9; count of bases not matched to a gene: 4. CDR3 length: 15 residues. This CDR3 is CASSLTSGGVREQFF. CDR3 nucleotides: TGTGCCAGCAGCTTGACTAGCGGGGGGGTACGTGAGCAGTTCTTC.

The CDR3 region is CASSLSGGAYNEQFF. DNA for the CDR3: TGTGCCAGCAGCCTTTCCGGGGGCGCCTACAATGAGCAGTTCTTC. This rearrangement joins TRBV11-2 to TRBJ2-1; D assignment may be TRBD1 or TRBD2 (6 bases each). Germline CDR1 is SGHAT and CDR2 is FQNNGV. Trimming took off 5 bases at V and 2 bases at J, with 13 bases between the two ends. The CDR3 sequence is 15 residues long.

The rearrangement joins TRBV20-1 to TRBJ1-1, with D perhaps TRBD1 (6 bases). Per the germline V gene, CDR1 is DFQATT and CDR2 is SNEGSKA (reference sequence). This CDR3 is 11 amino acids long. CDR3 coding DNA: TGCAAGGGGGGAACGAACACTGAAGCTTTCTTT. It translates to CKGGTNTEAFF.

The chain has TRBV11-2 and TRBJ2-7; 9 bases line up with TRBD1. V shed 5 bases, J shed 4 bases, and the junction held 3 bases outside the gene matches. CDR1 and CDR2 from the germline V gene are SGHAT and FQNNGV. This CDR3 comprises 13 residues. CDR3 nucleotide sequence: TGTGCCAGCAGCCACGGGACAGGGTACGAGCAGTACTTC. Translated: CASSHGTGYEQYF.

V is TRBV6-5 and J is TRBJ2-1, with D tentatively TRBD2 (5 bases). Germline CDR1 and CDR2: MNHEY and SVGAGI. V lost 2 bases to trimming and J lost 5 bases, with 7 bases between them. The CDR3 totals 13 residues. The CDR3 loop reads CASSYLGDNEQFF. The CDR3 DNA reads TGTGCCAGCAGTTACCTCGGGGACAATGAGCAGTTCTTC.

In its sample, this clone was seen once. This sequence joins TRBV9 and TRBJ1-3, with TRBD1 matching 8 bases. CDR1 is SGDLS, CDR2 YYNGEE, per germline. The CDR3 is made up of 18 amino acids. The trim removed 4 bases at V and 2 bases at J, leaving 14 bases unmatched. The CDR3 region is CASSPRTGLFFAGNTIYF. The CDR3 DNA is TGTGCCAGCAGCCCCCGGACAGGGCTATTTTTCGCTGGAAACACCATATATTTT.

On this clone itself: The DNA is omitted, as the CDR3 cannot be located on it reliably, and the CDR3 follows TCRdb's listing. The gene calls are TRBV6-5 and TRBJ1-1; TRBD1 is the table's D call and was not checked against the DNA. Germline lookup yields CDR1 MNHEY and CDR2 SVGAGI. The CDR3 has 12 residues if both end residues are counted. The CDR3 sequence: CASSVGTGSPFF.

The gene calls are TRBV5-1 and TRBJ2-5, with 8 nucleotides matching TRBD2. The germline CDR1 and CDR2 sequences are SGHRS and YFSETQ. The CDR3 contains 15 residues. The ends lost 1 base at V and 3 bases at J; junction bases unmatched: 5. CDR3 DNA sequence: TGCGCCAGCAGCTTGCGGGGGGGCGTTGAAGAGACCCAGTACTTC. This encodes CASSLRGGVEETQYF.

V is TRBV27 and J is TRBJ1-1; 9 positions match TRBD1. The CDR3 is 14 amino acids. In germline, CDR1 is MNHEY, CDR2 SMNVEV (reference sequence). V was pared by 1 base and J by 9 bases, with 6 bases of the junction left unmatched. The CDR3, as DNA: TGTGCCAGCAGTTTATTACCCGGGACAGGGAAAGCTTTCTTT. It yields the protein CASSLLPGTGKAFF.

V is TRBV30 and J is TRBJ1-4; 11 bases line up with TRBD1. With V trimmed by 0 bases and J by 7 bases, 4 bases remained unmatched. Germline CDR1 GTSNPN, CDR2 SVGIG (reference sequence). The CDR3 sequence is 15 residues long. The CDR3 is CAWSVPGTGGEKLFF. The CDR3 bases are TGTGCCTGGAGTGTACCGGGGACAGGGGGTGAAAAACTGTTTTTT.

The chain combines TRBV30 with TRBJ1-5; D is unresolved. V was pared by 3 bases and J by 2 bases, with 11 bases between. This CDR3 is built from 14 residues. CDR1 is GTSNPN, CDR2 SVGIG, per germline (reference sequence). CDR3 protein: CAWRRGGGNQPQHF. The CDR3 DNA is TGTGCCTGGAGGCGGGGTGGGGGCAATCAGCCCCAGCATTTT.

The chain joins TRBV19 to TRBJ1-2; no reliable D call. Looked up from germline, CDR1 is LNHDA and CDR2 is SQIVND (reference sequence). The CDR3 totals 11 residues. V was clipped by 5 bases and J by 8 bases, with 9 bases between them. CDR3 in amino acids: CASSAGSGYTF. CDR3 sequence (DNA): TGTGCCAGTAGTGCCGGGTCAGGCTACACCTTC. The whole variable domain, remainder taken from reference TRBV19 and TRBJ1-2, is DGGITQSPKYLFRKEGQNVTLSCEQNLNHDAMYWYRQDPGQGLRLIYYSQIVNDFQKGDIAEGYSVSREKKESFPLTVTSAQKNPTAFYLCASSAGSGYTFGSGTRLTVV.

The rearrangement joins TRBV18 to TRBJ2-7; 10 positions agree with TRBD1. This CDR3 is built from 15 residues. V gave up 5 bases and J gave up 4 bases; unmatched junction bases: 8. Germline CDR1 reads KGHSH; CDR2 reads LQKENI. For the CDR3, the DNA is TGTGCCAGCTCATTGGGACAGGGGACAGTATACGAGCAGTACTTC. It yields the protein CASSLGQGTVYEQYF.

This clone was counted a single time. The V gene is TRBV6-5, the J gene TRBJ1-4; D possibly corresponds to TRBD1 (5 bases). V was clipped by 2 bases and J by 1 base, with 8 bases between them. The CDR3 is made up of 15 amino acids. From germline, CDR1 is MNHEY and CDR2 SVGAGI. CDR3: CASSYRRGTNEKLFF. CDR3 nucleotides: TGTGCCAGCAGTTACAGAAGGGGAACTAATGAAAAACTGTTTTTT.

In this sample, this clone turned up a few times. The V gene is TRBV13, the J gene TRBJ2-3, with TRBD2 identical over 7 bases. Per germline, CDR1 PRHDT and CDR2 FYEKMQ (reference sequence). CDR3 length equals 18 residues. With 1 base clipped from V and 2 bases from J, the junction kept 12 bases outside the gene matches. CDR3 region: CASSLEVGGGAPTDTQYF. The DNA of the CDR3 is TGTGCCAGCAGCTTAGAGGTCGGCGGGGGAGCCCCCACAGATACGCAGTATTTT.

This chain links TRBV7-9 with TRBJ2-3, with TRBD1 matching over 10 bases. The V and J ends lost 6 bases and 3 bases, in that order; junction bases with no gene match: 6. Germline values: CDR1 SEHNR, CDR2 FQNEAQ (reference sequence). The CDR3 contains 15 residues. The CDR3 loop is CASSFRQGATDTQYF. The CDR3 DNA reads TGTGCCAGCAGTTTCCGACAGGGGGCGACAGATACGCAGTATTTT.

This rearrangement joins TRBV10-3 to TRBJ1-2; 10 nucleotides line up with TRBD1. V lost 0 bases, J lost 4 bases, and 2 bases stayed unmatched. Germline assignment: CDR1 ENHRY and CDR2 SYGVKD. This CDR3 contains 15 residues. The CDR3 coding sequence is TGTGCCATCAGTGAGTCGACAGGGGGCGGCTATGGCTACACCTTC. It encodes CAISESTGGGYGYTF.

The chain couples TRBV4-1 to TRBJ1-1; TRBD1 matches 8 bases. The V and J ends lost 3 bases and 4 bases, in that order; junction bases with no gene match: 4. In germline, CDR1 is MGHRA, CDR2 YSYEKL. This CDR3 comprises 14 residues. Here the CDR3 reads CASSHHDRGTEAFF. The CDR3 DNA sequence: TGCGCCAGCAGCCACCACGACAGGGGCACTGAAGCTTTCTTT.

V gene TRBV5-1 combines with J gene TRBJ2-5, with no clear D. The germline V and J ends were trimmed by 3 bases and 1 base, with 13 bases remaining between them. CDR1 and CDR2 (germline): SGHRS, YFSETQ. The CDR3 is 15 amino acids. The CDR3 nucleotides read TGCGCCAGCAGCTCCTTGAGAGAGGTCCAAGAGACCCAGTACTTC. It translates to CASSSLREVQETQYF.

The chain joins TRBV27 to TRBJ1-6; TRBD1 matches at 7 bases. Germline values: CDR1 MNHEY, CDR2 SMNVEV (reference sequence). The CDR3 extends over 12 amino acids. The V gene end was trimmed by 6 bases and the J gene end by 10 bases; junction bases not matched to a gene: 3. In nucleotides, the CDR3 is TGTGCCAGCAGCTCGACAGGGTCACCCCTCCACTTT. Encoded protein: CASSSTGSPLHF.

This clone has only a few counts. This chain connects TRBV5-6 to TRBJ1-5; no firm D call. The germline V and J ends were trimmed by 0 bases and 2 bases, with 6 bases remaining between them. Germline V gene sequence: CDR1 SGHDT, CDR2 YYEEEE. CDR3 length equals 14 residues. CDR3 amino acids: CASSLGGGNQPQHF. In DNA, the CDR3 is TGTGCCAGCAGCTTGGGCGGGGGCAATCAGCCCCAGCATTTT.

The gene calls are TRBV5-1 and TRBJ2-7; TRBD1 matches at 9 bases. Germline loops: CDR1 SGHRS, CDR2 YFSETQ. This CDR3 has 15 amino acids. J gave up 7 bases and V 5 bases, and 13 bases lay outside the gene matches. The CDR3 here is CASRTNQDRGEEQYF. As DNA, the CDR3 is TGCGCCAGCAGAACTAACCAGGACAGGGGAGAGGAGCAGTACTTC.

This clone has just one count. The chain links TRBV7-9 to TRBJ1-1; tentative D call: TRBD1 (5 bases). Trimming took off 2 bases at V and 1 base at J, with 8 bases between the two ends. The CDR3 totals 14 residues. Germline values: CDR1 SEHNR, CDR2 FQNEAQ (reference sequence). The CDR3 is CASSLMGGNTEAFF. In DNA, the CDR3 is TGTGCCAGCAGCTTAATGGGGGGGAACACTGAAGCTTTCTTT.

The gene calls are TRBV6-5 and TRBJ1-1; perhaps TRBD1 as D (5 bases). Between the trimmed V and J ends, which lost 3 bases and 0 bases, there was a span of 11 bases. CDR1 and CDR2 (germline): MNHEY, SVGAGI. The length of the CDR3 is 15 residues. CDR3 in DNA: TGTGCCAGCAGTTATCCCGGGACGGTGAACACTGAAGCTTTCTTT. It is translated as CASSYPGTVNTEAFF.